This TCR beta chain is from a study of T-cell memory formation after mild COVID-19. Whole-study context: TCR clusters mostly belonged to single donors. The study's findings and limits: Contracting clones from day 15 to 85 had balanced CD4/CD8; later expanders favoured CD4+. Confirmation was lacking for SARS-CoV-2 specificity of second-wave clones that peaked on day 37. Cross-reactive memory appears to have joined, as suggested by some responding clones showing up in pre-infection memory.

TCRdb redid the calling of the 5' RACE reads with MiXCR, one entry per CDR3 protein. The sample lists 550,000 to 700,000 distinct CDR3 sequences; about a sixth were seen once. The CDR3 contains 16 residues. The V and J ends lost 5 bases and 7 bases respectively, with 21 bases between them. Many counts were recorded for this clonotype. The antigen is unknown. Sequenced sample: PBMCs or a T cell subset sorted from them (not recorded which). The TCR comes from an adult woman who had mild COVID-19 (a few samples of this study predate the infection). Cell type and time point are not known. The chain is built from TRBV12-3 or TRBV12-4 and TRBJ2-1, with D possibly matching TRBD2 (7 bases). CDR3 protein: CASSPRGAGEVNEQFF. For the CDR3, the DNA is TGTGCCAGCAGTCCCCGGGGGGCGGGAGAAGTTAATGAGCAGTTCTTC.